The rows below give T cell receptor beta chains drawn from one sample of a study of cytomegalovirus exposure and HLA in healthy donors. Profiling relied on immunoSEQ multiplex PCR, and the TCRdb table lists in-frame clones only, not all of them. The sample gives about 120,000 clones, more than 70% of which show up once; approximately 1.9% is in the top ten. Sample: PBMCs. The receptors derive from a woman between 18 and 29 years old in good health and CMV-seronegative. The CDR3 runs from the conserved cysteine through the conserved F or W. The D gene is left open where the match is weak. Not all rows give a size; the values are once, few, many and, for expanded clones, a class.

j_gene	abundance	v_gene	d_gene	CDR3nt	CDR3aa
TRBJ2-7	NA	TRBV7-2	TRBD2	TGTGCCAGCAGCTTAATCGGGAGGGCCCTCGAGCAGTACTTC	CASSLIGRALEQYF
TRBJ2-7	NA	TRBV6-5	NA	TGTGCCAGCAGTTACTCTTCTGGGGCTGAGTACGAGCAGTACTTC	CASSYSSGAEYEQYF
TRBJ1-5	NA	TRBV28	TRBD1	TGTGCCAGCAGTCACCTACAGGGGGGTCAGCCCCAGCATTTT	CASSHLQGGQPQHF
TRBJ2-1	NA	TRBV7-3	NA	TGTGCCAGCAGCTCCTCAAGTCCGGGTGAGCAGTTCTTC	CASSSSSPGEQFF
TRBJ2-1	once	TRBV6-5	NA	TGTGCCAGCAGCGGGGGGCCCTCCTACAATGAGCAGTTCTTC	CASSGGPSYNEQFF
TRBJ2-2	NA	TRBV30	TRBD2	TGTGCCTGGAGTTCGGGACTAGCGGTTGTGGGGGAGCTGTTTTTT	CAWSSGLAVVGELFF
TRBJ1-2	NA	TRBV27	NA	TGTGCCAGCAGACCTGTTCTTCAATACAGGGAAACTAACTATGGCTACACCTTC	CASRPVLQYRETNYGYTF
TRBJ2-4	NA	TRBV5-6	TRBD2	TGTGCCAGCAGCTTAACTAGCGGGGGGGTAGCCAAAAACATTCAGTACTTC	CASSLTSGGVAKNIQYF
TRBJ1-2	NA	TRBV4-3	NA	TGCGCCAGCAGCCAAGATCAAGGACAGACGATCTATGGCTACACCTTC	CASSQDQGQTIYGYTF
TRBJ1-2	NA	TRBV28	TRBD1	TGTGCCAGCAGGTCGACAGGGGCTGATGGCTACACCTTC	CASRSTGADGYTF
TRBJ2-2	once	TRBV5-1	TRBD1	TGCGCCAGCAGCCTGGTCGACAGGGACACCGGGGAGCTGTTTTTT	CASSLVDRDTGELFF
TRBJ1-1	NA	TRBV29-1	NA	TGCAGCGTTGAAGCACGGACAGCCTCGAACACTGAAGCTTTCTTT	CSVEARTASNTEAFF
TRBJ2-7	NA	TRBV23-1	NA	TGCGCCAGCAGTGGGGGCCCTCCCGCGGAGCAGTACTTC	CASSGGPPAEQYF
TRBJ1-2	once	TRBV10-3	NA	TGTGCCATCAAAACGACAGTAGACTATGGCTACACCTTC	CAIKTTVDYGYTF
TRBJ2-3	NA	TRBV6-6	TRBD1	TGTGCCAGCAGTCCACAGGGGTCCCTCGTAGATACGCAGTATTTT	CASSPQGSLVDTQYF
TRBJ2-3	NA	TRBV5-1	TRBD1	TGCGCCAGCAGCCAGACCGGGACAGGGGGCCAGGATACGCAGTATTTT	CASSQTGTGGQDTQYF
TRBJ2-1	once	TRBV7-6	NA	TGTGCCAGCAGCTTTCCGAAGGGCGGGGCTGAGCAGTTCTTC	CASSFPKGGAEQFF
TRBJ1-1	NA	TRBV28	NA	TGTGCCAGCAGCAACCTACTCCCGAACACTGAAGCTTTCTTT	CASSNLLPNTEAFF
TRBJ2-5	NA	TRBV5-1	NA	TGCGCCAGCAGAGATACAGGGTTCGCCCAAGAGACCCAGTACTTC	CASRDTGFAQETQYF
TRBJ2-1	once	TRBV6-6	TRBD2	TGTGCCAGCAGCTTCGGACTAGCGGGAAACTACAATGAGCAGTTCTTC	CASSFGLAGNYNEQFF
TRBJ2-7	NA	TRBV6-6	NA	TGTGCCAGCAGTTACGCTCCAGAAGGGGCGATGGGCGAGCAGTACTTC	CASSYAPEGAMGEQYF
TRBJ1-2	NA	TRBV7-2	NA	TGTGCCAGCAGCCTCACAGGGACGTATGGCTACACCTTC	CASSLTGTYGYTF
TRBJ2-1	NA	TRBV5-4	TRBD1	TGTGCCAGCAGCTTTGGGCAGGGGGCGCAGGATGAGCAGTTCTTC	CASSFGQGAQDEQFF
TRBJ2-5	NA	TRBV2	TRBD2	TGTGCCAGCAGTGATCTAGCGGGGGAGGAGACCCAGTACTTC	CASSDLAGEETQYF
TRBJ1-2	NA	TRBV28	TRBD1	TGTGCCAGCAGGGGCACAGGGGGCTTCGATGGCTACACCTTC	CASRGTGGFDGYTF
TRBJ2-7	NA	TRBV5-1	NA	TGCGCCAGCAGCTTGGCCCTGGAGGTCGGCGAGCAGTACTTC	CASSLALEVGEQYF
TRBJ1-3	NA	TRBV4-3	NA	TGCGCCAGCAGCCAAGAAGGAGGGATCTCTGGAAACACCATATATTTT	CASSQEGGISGNTIYF
TRBJ2-7	once	TRBV6-5	TRBD1	TGTGCCAGCAGGGCCAGACAGGGATCCTACGAGCAGTACTTC	CASRARQGSYEQYF
TRBJ2-2	NA	TRBV10-3	TRBD1	TGTGCCATCAGTGAGTCGGTCGCAGGGGGCAGCGGGGAGCTGTTTTTT	CAISESVAGGSGELFF
TRBJ1-4	NA	TRBV5-6	TRBD1	TGTGCCAGCAGCGAACAGGGGTGGGAAAAACTGTTTTTT	CASSEQGWEKLFF
TRBJ1-5	NA	TRBV4-1	NA	TGCGCCAGCAGCCAAGGGCCGGGTCGGGGTATACGTGGAAGCAATCAGCCCCAGCATTTT	CASSQGPGRGIRGSNQPQHF
TRBJ2-7	NA	TRBV5-8	TRBD1	TGTGCCAGCAGCTTCGGACAGGGAAGCGACGAGCAGTACTTC	CASSFGQGSDEQYF
TRBJ1-2	NA	TRBV4-3	TRBD1	TGCGCCAGCAGCCAAGAACTCCTTACTCCGGGACAGGGCGGTGGCTACACCTTC	CASSQELLTPGQGGGYTF
TRBJ1-5	NA	TRBV6-5	TRBD1	TGTGCCAGCAGTTACGGGACAGGGGTACAGCCCCAGCATTTT	CASSYGTGVQPQHF
TRBJ2-2	NA	TRBV6-6	NA	TGTGCCAGCACCCTAGGGGGGGGGCCGAACACCGGGGAGCTGTTTTTT	CASTLGGGPNTGELFF
TRBJ1-2	NA	TRBV6-1	NA	TGTACCAGCAGTCTCAACGGGAACTATGGCTACACCTTC	CTSSLNGNYGYTF
TRBJ1-2	once	TRBV6-1	NA	TGTGCCAGCAGTGTAGGGGGGGCCTCTAACTATGGCTACACCTTC	CASSVGGASNYGYTF
TRBJ1-4	NA	TRBV4-1	TRBD1	TGCGCCAGCAGCCAAACCAGGGACAGGGGTGAAAAACTGTTTTTT	CASSQTRDRGEKLFF
TRBJ1-2	NA	TRBV7-9	NA	TGTGCCAGCAGCTTAGTGGGCAGTAACTATGGCTACACCTTC	CASSLVGSNYGYTF
TRBJ1-5	NA	TRBV2	TRBD1	TGTGCCAGCATCACCAAGACAGGGGGACTTAATCAGCCCCAGCATTTT	CASITKTGGLNQPQHF